This is a list of T cell receptor beta chains from one sample in a study of blood T cell repertoires in COVID-19. The data were produced by immunoSEQ multiplex PCR, yet TCRdb's version contains in-frame clones alone and is incomplete. The repertoire has hundreds of thousands of clones, about 87% of them found once; the top ten carry roughly 2%. The sequenced sample consisted of PBMCs or T cells enriched from blood (not recorded which). The origin of the receptors is a man in his forties in a cohort exposed to, infected with or recovered from COVID-19 (not recorded which). CDR3s include the opening cysteine and the closing phenylalanine or tryptophan. A D gene is named only where the DNA matches it firmly. Some rows mark clone size as missing; the rest say once, few, many or name a class of expanded clone.

clone_size d_call j_call v_call cdr3_nt cdr3_aa
NA NA TRBJ2-1 TRBV11-2 TGTGCCAGCAGCTTAGCCCTCGGTCGCCTTGGCAATGAGCAGTTCTTC CASSLALGRLGNEQFF
NA TRBD1 TRBJ2-4 TRBV27 TGTGCCAGCAGTGGATACAGGGGCAACTTTGCCAAAAACATTCAGTACTTC CASSGYRGNFAKNIQYF
NA TRBD2 TRBJ2-2 TRBV6-6 TGTGCCAGCTGGACTAGCGGGAACCTAAACACCGGGGAGCTGTTTTTT CASWTSGNLNTGELFF
NA TRBD1 TRBJ2-1 TRBV4-2 TGTGCCAGCAGCCAAGGGCACGACAGGGAGAGCGAGCAGTTCTTC CASSQGHDRESEQFF
NA TRBD1 TRBJ1-5 TRBV5-1 TGCGCCAGCAGCGCCGGGACAGAGCAGAATCAGCCCCAGCATTTT CASSAGTEQNQPQHF
NA NA TRBJ2-1 TRBV10-1 TGCGCCAGCAGCCCCGGGCAGGGGCATGAGCAGTTCTTC CASSPGQGHEQFF
NA TRBD1 TRBJ1-2 TRBV7-9 TGTGCCAGCAGCTTACAGGGGGAAAACTATGGCTACACCTTC CASSLQGENYGYTF
once TRBD2 TRBJ2-7 TRBV7-9 TGTGCCAGCGGAACGTATAGCGGGAGTGTATCCTACGAGCAGTACTTC CASGTYSGSVSYEQYF
NA TRBD2 TRBJ2-1 TRBV18 TGTGCCAGCTCACGCCTAGCGGAGGCCTACAATGAGCAGTTCTTC CASSRLAEAYNEQFF
few NA TRBJ2-7 TRBV7-9 TGTGCCAGCAGCTCAACCTCAGGAACGCCCGAGCAGTACTTC CASSSTSGTPEQYF
NA TRBD2 TRBJ2-6 TRBV19 TGTGCCAGTAGTATAGGGACTAGCGGGACTGTGGCCAACGTCCTGACTTTC CASSIGTSGTVANVLTF
NA TRBD2 TRBJ2-3 TRBV7-6 TGTGCCAGCAGCTTAGGAGCCCCTAGCGGGAGGGCCATAGATACGCAGTATTTT CASSLGAPSGRAIDTQYF
NA NA TRBJ1-1 TRBV6-5 TGTGCCAGCAGTATGTGGGGGAGGCGAGCTTTCTTT CASSMWGRRAFF
few NA TRBJ1-3 TRBV7-9 TGTGCCAGCAGCTTAGATGCGGCGAGCCGCGGAAACACCATATATTTT CASSLDAASRGNTIYF
NA TRBD2 TRBJ2-1 TRBV9 TGTGCCAGCAGCCCCAGGACTAGCTACAATGAGCAGTTCTTC CASSPRTSYNEQFF
NA NA TRBJ1-6 TRBV5-6 TGTGCCAGCAGCTTGGGTTGGCAGAATAATTCACCCCTCCACTTT CASSLGWQNNSPLHF
NA TRBD2 TRBJ2-3 TRBV5-5 TGTGCCAGCAGCTTGGTGGTAGCGGGAGATACGCAGTATTTT CASSLVVAGDTQYF
NA TRBD2 TRBJ2-1 TRBV15 TGTGCCACCAGCAGAACCAAGCGGGAGGGGTATAATGAGCAGTTCTTC CATSRTKREGYNEQFF
NA NA TRBJ1-1 TRBV6-5 TGTGCCAGCAGTTTCCGGGAGCTGAACACTGAAGCTTTCTTT CASSFRELNTEAFF
NA TRBD2 TRBJ2-2 TRBV12-5 TGTGCTAGTGGTTTGCTTGGCGGGAGGGGCACCGGGGAGCTGTTTTTT CASGLLGGRGTGELFF
few NA TRBJ1-2 TRBV10-3 TGTGCCATCAGTGTTACAATTGGCTATGGCTACACCTTC CAISVTIGYGYTF
NA NA TRBJ2-7 TRBV5-1 TGCGCCAGCAGCTTGGGGACAGAGACCTACGAGCAGTACTTC CASSLGTETYEQYF
NA NA TRBJ2-5 TRBV7-2 TGTGCCAGCAGCTTTCGCAGGCAAGAGACCCAGTACTTC CASSFRRQETQYF
once TRBD1 TRBJ1-1 TRBV28 TGTGCCAGTAAAGCCATCGGGACAGGGGAGAACACTGAAGCTTTCTTT CASKAIGTGENTEAFF
few TRBD2 TRBJ2-1 TRBV3-1/TRBV3-2 TGTGCCAGCAGCCAAGGACTAGCGGGAGAGAGTGAGCAGTTCTTC CASSQGLAGESEQFF
NA NA TRBJ2-3 TRBV7-9 TGTGCCAGCAGAACACAAAAGGAGGTCGCAGATACGCAGTATTTT CASRTQKEVADTQYF
NA TRBD2 TRBJ2-3 TRBV5-1 TGCGCCAGCAGCTTGGGGTCTAGCGGGAGTACAGATACGCAGTATTTT CASSLGSSGSTDTQYF
NA NA TRBJ2-5 TRBV3-1/TRBV3-2 TGTGCCAGCAGCCCTCCTAGGGGACAAGAGACCCAGTACTTC CASSPPRGQETQYF
NA TRBD2 TRBJ2-3 TRBV10-1 TGCGCCAGCAGTGACCTAGCGGGCATAGCAGATACGCAGTATTTT CASSDLAGIADTQYF
NA NA TRBJ2-3 TRBV18 TGTGCCAGCTCCCCCGGAGGAGGGGGCACAGATACGCAGTATTTT CASSPGGGGTDTQYF
NA TRBD1 TRBJ2-7 TRBV12-5 TGTGCTAGTGGTGGACAGGGAGACTACGAGCAGTACTTC CASGGQGDYEQYF
NA TRBD1 TRBJ1-3 TRBV15 TGTGCCACCAGCAGAGATGCCCCGACAGGGAACTCTGGAAACACCATATATTTT CATSRDAPTGNSGNTIYF
NA NA TRBJ1-2 TRBV4-2 TGTGCCAGCAGCCAAGCGGTGGGGCCACGCTATGGCTACACCTTC CASSQAVGPRYGYTF
NA NA TRBJ2-3 TRBV27 TGTGCCAACTCGGTTCCTCCGGGTGGCACAGATACGCAGTATTTT CANSVPPGGTDTQYF
NA NA TRBJ2-1 TRBV3-1/TRBV3-2 TGTGCCAGCAACCAAGACGGTGAGCAGTTCTTC CASNQDGEQFF
NA NA TRBJ2-3 TRBV4-2 TGTGCCAGCAGCCAAGTGGGCGGCACAGATACGCAGTATTTT CASSQVGGTDTQYF
NA NA TRBJ1-5 TRBV7-9 TGTGCCGCCGGGGGTAGTCAGCCCCAGCATTTT CAAGGSQPQHF
few TRBD1 TRBJ1-4 TRBV27 TGTGCCAGCAGTTTAGGATTTACGGCAGGGGGCTTGGGTGAAAAACTGTTTTTT CASSLGFTAGGLGEKLFF
few NA TRBJ2-7 TRBV21-1 TGTGCCAGCAGACCTACCCGGCAGCGGGAGCCGGCCTACGAGCAGTACTTC CASRPTRQREPAYEQYF
NA NA TRBJ1-1 TRBV30 TGTGCCTGGAGTGCCCAGGACACTGAAGCTTTCTTT CAWSAQDTEAFF
NA TRBD1 TRBJ2-3 TRBV7-9 TGTGCCAGCAGCCCACTTGGGCAGGGGGCTCACACGCAGTATTTT CASSPLGQGAHTQYF
once NA TRBJ2-1 TRBV5-1 TGCGCCAGCAGCCTAACTACCCTCTCCTACAATGAGCAGTTCTTC CASSLTTLSYNEQFF
NA NA TRBJ2-1 TRBV10-3 TGTGCCATCAGTGACCCCAGGTCGCGAGCGTTCTTC CAISDPRSRAFF
NA TRBD2 TRBJ2-5 TRBV10-3 TGTGCCATCAGGGGGGGGGATGGTTCTGGGACCCAGTACTTC CAIRGGDGSGTQYF
NA NA TRBJ2-7 TRBV28 TGTGCCAGCAGTTTAACGACTGGCTACGAGCAGTACTTC CASSLTTGYEQYF
NA TRBD1 TRBJ1-4 TRBV7-9 TGTGCCAGCAGCTTACAGGGGGCTTCTAATGAAAAACTGTTTTTT CASSLQGASNEKLFF
NA TRBD1 TRBJ1-2 TRBV19 TGTGCCAGTAGGCCGGCCGGGACAGGGGGGTATGGCTACACCTTC CASRPAGTGGYGYTF
NA TRBD1 TRBJ1-5 TRBV7-2 TGTGCCAGCAGCAAACAGGGGCAGCCCCAGCATTTT CASSKQGQPQHF
NA TRBD2 TRBJ2-7 TRBV19 TGTGCCAGTAGTGTACTAGCGGACCTGGCCTACGAGCAGTACTTC CASSVLADLAYEQYF
NA TRBD1 TRBJ1-1 TRBV9 TGTGCCAGCAGCGTAGGAGACAGGGGTGAGGGCGCTTTCTTT CASSVGDRGEGAFF
NA TRBD2 TRBJ2-1 TRBV6-4 TGTGCCAGCAGTGACAGGGGACTAGCGGGAGGCAATGAGCAGTTCTTC CASSDRGLAGGNEQFF
NA NA TRBJ2-7 TRBV27 TGTGCCAGCAGCGTCCGGGACATCTACGAGCAGTACTTC CASSVRDIYEQYF
NA TRBD1 TRBJ1-2 TRBV19 TGTGCCAGTAGTCACCCACAGGGGCCTAACTATGGCTACACCTTC CASSHPQGPNYGYTF
once TRBD1 TRBJ1-2 TRBV6-5 TGTGCCAGCAGTTTGACAGGGACCTATGGCTACACCTTC CASSLTGTYGYTF
NA NA TRBJ1-6 TRBV6-5 TGTGCCAGCAGAGGAGACAGAGGATCACCCCTCCACTTT CASRGDRGSPLHF